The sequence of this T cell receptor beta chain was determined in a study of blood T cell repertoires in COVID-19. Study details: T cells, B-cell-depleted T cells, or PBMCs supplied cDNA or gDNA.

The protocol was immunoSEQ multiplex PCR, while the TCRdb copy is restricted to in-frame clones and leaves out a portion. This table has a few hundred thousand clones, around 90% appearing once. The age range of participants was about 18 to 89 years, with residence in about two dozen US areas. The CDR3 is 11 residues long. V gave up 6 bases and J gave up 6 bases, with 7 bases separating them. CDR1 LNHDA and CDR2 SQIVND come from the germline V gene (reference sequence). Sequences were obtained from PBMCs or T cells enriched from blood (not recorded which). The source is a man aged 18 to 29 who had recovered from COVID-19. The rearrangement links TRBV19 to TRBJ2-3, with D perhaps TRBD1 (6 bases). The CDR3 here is CASRRGDTQYF. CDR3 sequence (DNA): TGTGCCAGTAGGAGGGGGGATACGCAGTATTTT.